This entry features one T cell receptor (beta chain) sequence. This sample is part of a study of cytomegalovirus exposure and HLA in healthy donors. The length of the CDR3 is 14 residues. V shed 4 bases and J 5 bases; nucleotides not matched to a gene: 7. CDR1 and CDR2 from the germline V gene are KGHSH and LQKENI. Use of 60 Vbeta and 13 Jbeta primers characterized the PCR. Data came from immunoSEQ multiplex PCR; TCRdb stores just in-frame clones and leaves some out. The data contain under 200,000 clones, around 83% of them singletons. The receptor was derived from a woman younger than 30 in good health and CMV-seronegative. The sequenced sample consisted of PBMCs. The V gene is TRBV18, the J gene TRBJ2-5; 7 bases are shared with TRBD1. CDR3 DNA sequence: TGTGCCAGCTCACGAGGACAGGCCGGCGAGACCCAGTACTTC. Translating it yields CASSRGQAGETQYF. Drawing the rest from reference TRBV18 and TRBJ2-5, the complete variable domain is NAGVMQNPRHLVRRRGQEARLRCSPMKGHSHVYWYRQLPEEGLKFMVYLQKENIIDESGMPKERFSAEFPKEGPSILRIQQVVRGDSAAYFCASSRGQAGETQYFGPGTRLLVL.